The 19 T cell receptor beta chains listed next were all sequenced from one sample in a study of blood T cells in healthy people across ages. It was with a sample-barcoded 5' primer and a J-beta primer mix that a second PCR of roughly 7 to 12 cycles was run. TCRdb re-called the 5' RACE reads with MiXCR, one entry per CDR3 protein. This sample has around 500,000 distinct CDR3 sequences; 40% to 55% occur once, and the top ten carry around 23%. Input material: blood. These TCRs come from a man older than 75 in good health.

The chain carries TRBV29-1 and TRBJ2-1; a possible D gene is TRBD2 (6 bases). Germline CDR1 reads SQVTM; CDR2 reads ANQGSEA. CDR3 length equals 16 residues. The V end was cut by 0 bases, the J end by 0 bases, with 12 bases between. In DNA, the CDR3 is TGCAGCGTTGAAGAGGGGACTGCGAGCTCCTACAATGAGCAGTTCTTC. Translating gives CSVEEGTASSYNEQFF.

This clonotype has a handful of counts. The gene calls are TRBV20-1 and TRBJ2-3; D is perhaps TRBD1 or TRBD2 (5 bases each). CDR1 is DFQATT, CDR2 SNEGSKA, per germline (reference sequence). The length of the CDR3 is 15 residues. V dropped 4 bases and J dropped 5 bases, with 19 bases sitting between them. The CDR3 nucleotides read TGCAGTGCTACTCCAGACAGTCACCGGGGAGATACGCAGTATTTT. Residues: CSATPDSHRGDTQYF.

The chain recombines TRBV9 with TRBJ2-3; TRBD1 is a possible D gene (8 bases). V was trimmed by 2 bases and J by 2 bases, leaving 18 bases between them. Germline V gene data show CDR1 as SGDLS and CDR2 as YYNGEE. This CDR3 has 17 residues. The CDR3 loop is CASSVRGGTGVTDTQYF. The CDR3 DNA reads TGTGCCAGCAGCGTCAGGGGGGGGACAGGAGTCACAGATACGCAGTATTTT.

The chain is built from TRBV20-1 and TRBJ2-7; TRBD1 might be the D (6 bases). This CDR3 region has 14 residues. Germline-derived CDR1 and CDR2 are DFQATT and SNEGSKA (reference sequence). Between the trimmed V and J ends, which lost 7 bases and 2 bases, there was a span of 18 bases. Here the CDR3 DNA reads TGCAGTGGCCTGCTAGGGGGAAGCCCCTACGAGCAGTACTTC. Its protein is CSGLLGGSPYEQYF.

About this clonotype itself: A junction boundary mismatches the germline segment, possibly from a read error. The chain couples TRBV6-5 to TRBJ2-4; 10 positions match TRBD2. TRBJ2-7 explains the end of the DNA better; the J call may be wrong. This CDR3 has 16 residues. Germline V gives CDR1 MNHEY, CDR2 SVGAGI. In DNA form, the CDR3 reads TGTGTCAGCAGTTACGCACCTAGCGGGAGCACCTACGAGCAGTACTTC. Translated, it gives CVSSYAPSGSTYEQYF.

This clonotype appeared many times. The V gene is TRBV6-5, the J gene TRBJ2-5; 7 bases are a match to TRBD2. Germline V gene data show CDR1 as MNHEY and CDR2 as SVGAGI. After removal of 5 bases from V and 7 bases from J, the junction contained 7 bases not matched to a gene. This CDR3 has 13 amino acids. This chain's CDR3 is CASSDTGGLTQYF. In nucleotides, the CDR3 is TGTGCCAGCAGTGACACGGGAGGTTTGACCCAGTACTTC.

This clonotype is a singleton in its sample. At one end, the junction sequence differs from germline, possibly due to a read error. This chain links TRBV2 with TRBJ2-4; possible D gene TRBD1, 6 bases. The J call is uncertain, as TRBJ2-7 better fits the DNA end. The CDR3 is 12 amino acids. The germline V gene encodes CDR1 SNHLY and CDR2 FYNNEI. CDR3 sequence: CAGSQTGNEQYF. The CDR3 DNA sequence: TGTGCCGGCAGCCAAACAGGGAACGAGCAGTACTTC.

The chain employs TRBV7-2 and TRBJ1-2; a possible D gene is TRBD1 (6 bases). V lost 1 base, J lost 3 bases, and 12 bases lay in between. The CDR3 is made up of 15 amino acids. Germline loops: CDR1 SGHTA, CDR2 FQGNSA. The CDR3 is CASSLDGGSDYGYTF. The CDR3 DNA is TGTGCCAGCAGCTTAGATGGGGGCTCCGACTATGGCTACACCTTC. Full variable domain (rest looked up from reference TRBV7-2 and TRBJ1-2): GAGVSQSPSNKVTEKGKDVELRCDPISGHTALYWYRQSLGQGLEFLIYFQGNSAPDKSGLPSDRFSAERTGGSVSTLTIQRTQQEDSAVYLCASSLDGGSDYGYTFGSGTRLTVV.

This rearrangement joins TRBV6-2 or TRBV6-3 to TRBJ1-2, with D perhaps TRBD1 (6 bases). Germline V gives CDR1 MNHEY, CDR2 SVGEGT. The V end lost 0 bases, the J end lost 2 bases, and 10 bases lay between the germline ends. The CDR3 spans 15 residues. The CDR3 coding sequence is TGTGCCAGCAGTTACTCCCACAGGGTCAACTATGGCTACACCTTC. This encodes CASSYSHRVNYGYTF.

CDR3 DNA: TGTGCCAGCAGCCGTCTGGGCTCTGAAGCTTTCTTT. This sequence encodes CASSRLGSEAFF. V gene TRBV3-1 combines with J gene TRBJ1-1, with D uncertain. Trimming removed 4 bases at V and 6 bases at J, with 9 bases between. CDR3 length: 12 residues. Per germline, CDR1 LGHDT and CDR2 YNNKEL (reference sequence).

The genes are TRBV5-5 and TRBJ1-2; D is possibly TRBD1 (5 bases). The germline V gene has CDR1 SGHKS and CDR2 YYEKEE (reference sequence). The CDR3 consists of 14 residues. Trimming removed 0 bases from V and 6 bases from J, with 12 bases in between. For the CDR3, the DNA is TGTGCCAGCAGCTTGGAGGGGCGTTTGGATGGCTACACCTTC. Protein sequence: CASSLEGRLDGYTF.

The chain is built from TRBV29-1 and TRBJ2-4, with TRBD2 matching 7 bases. V shed 6 bases, J shed 9 bases, and the junction held 8 bases outside the gene matches. Per the germline V gene, CDR1 is SQVTM and CDR2 is ANQGSEA. The CDR3 length is 12 residues. CDR3 coding DNA: TGCAGCGTGGGGGGACGGGAGGCCATTCAGTACTTC. Protein product: CSVGGREAIQYF.

The chain has TRBV27 and TRBJ2-1, with TRBD1 as a possible D gene (5 bases). The V end lost 6 bases, the J end lost 3 bases, and 12 bases lay between the germline ends. CDR1 is MNHEY and CDR2 is SMNVEV in the germline V gene (reference sequence). CDR3 size: 14 residues. CDR3 nucleotide sequence: TGTGCCAGCAGGCGGACACTTAACTACAATGAGCAGTTCTTC. This encodes CASRRTLNYNEQFF.

CDR3 loop: CSAEPGPNNEQFF. For the CDR3, the DNA is TGCAGTGCTGAACCGGGACCTAACAATGAGCAGTTCTTC. The chain uses TRBV20-1 and TRBJ2-1, with D perhaps being TRBD1 or TRBD2 (5 bases each). Deletions cut 5 bases from V and 5 bases from J, with 13 bases between. Germline V CDR1 and CDR2: DFQATT, SNEGSKA (reference sequence). The CDR3 covers 13 residues.

The J gene is TRBJ2-7, the V gene TRBV5-1; D is perhaps TRBD1 (6 bases). V was trimmed by 4 bases and J by 6 bases, leaving 17 bases between them. This CDR3 contains 14 residues. Germline assignment: CDR1 SGHRS and CDR2 YFSETQ. The CDR3 DNA is TGCGCCAGCAGCGTACTACAGGGCTCGGGCGAGCAGTACTTC. Translating gives CASSVLQGSGEQYF.

This clonotype was observed a few times. A read error may produce the germline difference seen at one junction end. The V and J genes are TRBV7-7 and TRBJ2-1, with TRBD2 identical over 12 bases. The CDR3 contains 15 residues. Looked up from germline, CDR1 is SSHAT and CDR2 is FNYEAQ (reference sequence). This CDR3 reads CASSPLAGGSNEQFF. CDR3 nucleotides: TGTGCTAGCAGCCCCCTAGCGGGGGGGAGCAATGAGCAGTTCTTC.

Remarks on this clonotype: A read error may be the cause here, since a much bigger clone is one base away. The V and J genes are TRBV6-5 and TRBJ2-1; tentatively, D is TRBD1 (5 bases). This CDR3 is built from 15 residues. V was trimmed by 0 bases and J by 6 bases, leaving 12 bases between them. Germline V lookup: CDR1 MNHEY, CDR2 SVGAGI. This CDR3 reads CASSYSKAGLNEQFF. The CDR3 region has the DNA TGTGCCAGCAGTTACTCGAAGGCAGGGCTCAATGAGCAGTTCTTC.

This clonotype was recorded many times. J is TRBJ2-3 and V is TRBV6-2 or TRBV6-3, with no clear D. Between the trimmed V and J ends, which lost 0 bases and 13 bases, there was a span of 11 bases. The CDR3 spans 12 residues. In germline, CDR1 is MNHEY, CDR2 SVGEGT. The CDR3 nucleotides are TGTGCCAGCAGTTACTCGATGGGCGCTGAGTATTTT. Its translation is CASSYSMGAEYF.

The genes are TRBV4-1 and TRBJ1-2, with no clear D. The CDR3 is 14 amino acids. With 4 bases removed from V and 2 bases from J, the gap between germline ends came to 11 bases. The germline CDR1 and CDR2 sequences are MGHRA and YSYEKL. CDR3 residues: CASSPDQKNYGYTF. DNA of the CDR3: TGCGCCAGCAGCCCGGACCAGAAGAACTATGGCTACACCTTC.